A single sample gave rise to the 20 T cell receptor beta chains below, sequenced in a study of blood T cell repertoires in COVID-19. Sequencing was performed with immunoSEQ multiplex PCR; in TCRdb, only in-frame clones are kept and a portion is missing. The data hold roughly 200,000 clones, with roughly nine tenths observed a single time. The specimen sequenced was PBMCs or T cells enriched from blood (not recorded which). The receptors were sampled from a woman aged 25 to 45 with acute COVID-19.

The CDR3 region has the DNA TGTGCCTGGAGTTTTTCGTCCAGGGGGCTTGATGGCTACACCTTC. Translating it yields CAWSFSSRGLDGYTF. This chain joins TRBV30 and TRBJ1-2; 8 nucleotides match TRBD1. The CDR3 extends over 15 amino acids. Germline CDR1 reads GTSNPN; CDR2 reads SVGIG (reference sequence). V shed 2 bases and J 6 bases; nucleotides not matched to a gene: 11. Full variable domain (remainder filled in from reference TRBV30 and TRBJ1-2): SQTIHQWPATLVQPVGSPLSLECTVEGTSNPNLYWYRQAAGRGLQLLFYSVGIGQISSEVPQNLSASRPQDRQFILSSKKLLLSDSGFYLCAWSFSSRGLDGYTFGSGTRLTVV.

This sequence joins TRBV7-8 and TRBJ2-3; the match to TRBD2 covers 16 bases. The V segment lost 5 bases and the J segment 7 bases; nucleotides outside the gene matches: 12. CDR1 and CDR2 from the germline V gene are SGHVS and FQNEAQ. This CDR3 has 18 amino acids. CDR3 DNA sequence: TGTGCCAGCAGCAGAACCGGGACTAGCGGGGGGGATTTAAATACGCAGTATTTT. This translates into CASSRTGTSGGDLNTQYF.

V and J are TRBV5-4 and TRBJ1-3; TRBD1 is a possible D gene (6 bases). The CDR3 length is 14 residues. CDR1 is SGHNT and CDR2 is YYREEE in the germline V gene (reference sequence). Trimming stripped 6 bases from V and 1 base from J, with 11 bases between. CDR3 bases: TGTGCCAGCACTCCAGGGGTATCTGGAAACACCATATATTTT. Protein product: CASTPGVSGNTIYF.

The chain combines TRBV7-2 with TRBJ1-3, with D unclear. This CDR3 region has 17 residues. The V end lost 2 bases, the J end lost 0 bases, and 14 bases lay between the germline ends. The V gene's germline CDR1 is SGHTA and CDR2 FQGNSA. CDR3 sequence reads: CASSLNPAGVSGNTIYF. The CDR3 nucleotides read TGTGCCAGCAGCTTAAACCCGGCGGGAGTCTCTGGAAACACCATATATTTT.

The J gene is TRBJ2-5, the V gene TRBV7-2; 8 bases map to TRBD1. After removal of 5 bases from V and 4 bases from J, the junction contained 9 bases not matched to a gene. This CDR3 comprises 15 residues. Germline values: CDR1 SGHTA, CDR2 FQGNSA. The CDR3 DNA follows: TGTGCCAGCAGCACCGCAGGGGGCCCGGGAGAGACCCAGTACTTC. Translated, it gives CASSTAGGPGETQYF.

V and J are TRBV19 and TRBJ2-5; 7 bases are a match to TRBD1. CDR1 and CDR2 from the germline V gene are LNHDA and SQIVND (reference sequence). The CDR3 spans 16 residues. After removal of 6 bases from V and 2 bases from J, the junction contained 12 bases not matched to a gene. The DNA for the CDR3 is TGTGCCAGTAGACTGACAGGGAAGGACCTACAAGAGACCCAGTACTTC. Its protein product is CASRLTGKDLQETQYF.

The chain uses TRBV28 and TRBJ1-2; TRBD1 aligns across 11 bases. Germline CDR1 MDHEN, CDR2 SYDVKM. The CDR3 runs 15 residues. The V gene end was trimmed by 5 bases and the J gene end by 7 bases; junction bases not matched to a gene: 9. The CDR3 spells CASSEPGQGVSGYTF. CDR3 sequence (DNA): TGTGCCAGCAGTGAACCGGGACAGGGGGTTAGTGGCTACACCTTC.

The chain combines TRBV5-1 with TRBJ1-3; perhaps TRBD1 as D (6 bases). The CDR3 contains 15 residues. CDR1 and CDR2 (germline): SGHRS, YFSETQ. Trimming took 4 bases from V and 4 from J, leaving 15 bases between them. The CDR3 spells CASSPGHEIGNTIYF. The CDR3 DNA reads TGCGCCAGCAGCCCGGGACACGAGATCGGAAACACCATATATTTT.

The chain is built from TRBV5-1 and TRBJ1-1; D is ambiguous. The V gene lost 4 bases and the J gene lost 1 base, with 11 bases spanning the gap. CDR1 SGHRS and CDR2 YFSETQ come from the germline V gene. The CDR3 length is 14 residues. CDR3 loop: CASSEVGRNTEAFF. CDR3 in DNA: TGCGCCAGCAGCGAAGTCGGGAGGAACACTGAAGCTTTCTTT.

The chain joins TRBV27 to TRBJ1-3; D unclear. Deletions cut 1 base from V and 2 bases from J, with 15 bases between. Germline V gives CDR1 MNHEY, CDR2 SMNVEV (reference sequence). The CDR3 sequence is 17 residues long. Here the CDR3 reads CASSLLGRGWTGNTIYF. In DNA, the CDR3 is TGTGCCAGCAGTTTATTGGGCCGGGGATGGACTGGAAACACCATATATTTT.

Comments on this clone: Germline is not matched at one junction end, which may reflect a read error. This chain joins TRBV15 and TRBJ1-1, with D possibly matching TRBD1 (5 bases). This CDR3 comprises 13 residues. Germline CDR1 LNHNV, CDR2 YYDKDF (reference sequence). In DNA form, the CDR3 reads TGTGCCACCGGCAGGGTGCGGGGCACTGAAGCTTTCTTT. This gives the protein CATGRVRGTEAFF.

The chain carries TRBV4-1 and TRBJ2-5, with 8 bases fitting TRBD1. The trim removed 4 bases at V and 1 base at J, leaving 14 bases unmatched. The CDR3 has 18 amino acids. Per the germline V gene, CDR1 is MGHRA and CDR2 is YSYEKL. CDR3 sequence: CASSPVLRQGIFQETQYF. In nucleotides, the CDR3 is TGCGCCAGCAGCCCCGTTTTACGACAGGGGATATTCCAAGAGACCCAGTACTTC.

V usage is TRBV5-1 and J usage is TRBJ2-7; 9 bases line up with TRBD1. The CDR3 totals 15 residues. Losses at the gene ends were 0 bases for V and 3 bases for J; bases not matched to a gene: 4. Germline loops: CDR1 SGHRS, CDR2 YFSETQ. The CDR3 bases are TGCGCCAGCAGCTTGGAACAGGGGGCCCTCTACGAGCAGTACTTC. Translated: CASSLEQGALYEQYF.

V gene TRBV3-1 (or the pseudogene TRBV3-2) combines with J gene TRBJ2-5; 10 bases map to TRBD2. The CDR3 extends over 19 amino acids. Germline assignment: CDR1 LGHDT and CDR2 YNNKEL (reference sequence). J was trimmed by 0 bases and V by 1 base; bases with no gene match: 11. The DNA of the CDR3 is TGTGCCAGCAGCCAAGTGATAGCGGGGGGCCCGAGGTACCAAGAGACCCAGTACTTC. It translates to CASSQVIAGGPRYQETQYF.

The chain combines TRBV2 with TRBJ1-1, with D perhaps matching TRBD1 (5 bases). Trimming took off 7 bases at V and 4 bases at J, with 13 bases between the two ends. The CDR3 length is 13 residues. Looked up from germline, CDR1 is SNHLY and CDR2 is FYNNEI. CDR3 sequence: CASNLGPLTEAFF. Written as DNA, the CDR3 is TGTGCCAGCAACTTGGGGCCGCTCACTGAAGCTTTCTTT.

The J gene is TRBJ2-2, the V gene TRBV18; D not certain. The CDR3 sequence is 16 residues long. The germline V and J ends were trimmed by 6 bases and 1 base, with 15 bases remaining between them. Looked up from germline, CDR1 is KGHSH and CDR2 is LQKENI. The CDR3 DNA is TGTGCCAGCTCCCGCAAAGAGGTTAAGAACACCGGGGAGCTGTTTTTT. It translates to CASSRKEVKNTGELFF.

The chain has TRBV10-1 and TRBJ1-2; 11 bases align to TRBD1. V lost 6 bases to trimming and J lost 8 bases; unmatched junction nucleotides: 5. Per the germline V gene, CDR1 is WNHNN and CDR2 is SYGVQD (reference sequence). This CDR3 is 13 amino acids long. The CDR3 coding sequence is TGCGCCAGCAGCCGGGACAGGGGGTACGGCTACACCTTC. Translated: CASSRDRGYGYTF.

The genes are TRBV19 and TRBJ1-5; weak D call: TRBD1 (6 bases). The V and J ends lost 7 bases and 7 bases respectively, with 11 bases between them. Per germline, CDR1 LNHDA and CDR2 SQIVND (reference sequence). This CDR3 contains 12 residues. The CDR3 sequence: CASTTGRQPQHF. As DNA, the CDR3 is TGTGCCAGTACGACAGGACGGCAGCCCCAGCATTTT. The full variable domain, with the rest looked up from reference TRBV19 and TRBJ1-5, is DGGITQSPKYLFRKEGQNVTLSCEQNLNHDAMYWYRQDPGQGLRLIYYSQIVNDFQKGDIAEGYSVSREKKESFPLTVTSAQKNPTAFYLCASTTGRQPQHFGDGTRLSIL.

The chain uses TRBV5-4 and TRBJ2-3; 15 bases align to TRBD2. The germline gives CDR1 SGHNT, CDR2 YYREEE (reference sequence). The CDR3 runs 16 residues. J lost 7 bases, V lost 4 bases, and 7 bases had no gene match. CDR3: CASSVRTSGGAHTQYF. The CDR3 nucleotides are TGTGCCAGCAGCGTTCGGACTAGCGGGGGGGCTCATACGCAGTATTTT.

The chain has TRBV5-1 and TRBJ2-3; D is possibly TRBD1 (6 bases). V was clipped by 5 bases and J by 1 base, with 11 bases between them. Germline-derived CDR1 and CDR2 are SGHRS and YFSETQ. The CDR3 length is 14 residues. This chain's CDR3 is CASSKTGGTDTQYF. DNA for the CDR3: TGCGCCAGCAGTAAGACAGGTGGCACAGATACGCAGTATTTT.